Each of the 6 T cell receptor beta chains below was sequenced from the same sample in a study of cytomegalovirus exposure and HLA in healthy donors. The primer mix had 60 Vbeta and 13 Jbeta primers. The protocol was immunoSEQ multiplex PCR, while the TCRdb copy is restricted to in-frame clones and leaves out a portion. The sample includes 30,000 to 35,000 clones, 65% to 70% of them seen just once. Sequenced sample: PBMCs. The origin of the receptors is a man aged 35-49 years in good health and CMV-seropositive.

This clone has only a few counts. The CDR3 DNA reads as TGTGCCACCAGCAGAGATTCCAGGGGGTGGTACGAGCAGTACTTC. It codes for CATSRDSRGWYEQYF. The J gene is TRBJ2-7, the V gene TRBV15; TRBD1 matches 7 bases. The V and J ends lost 0 bases and 4 bases, in that order; junction bases with no gene match: 6. Germline CDR1 reads LNHNV; CDR2 reads YYDKDF (reference sequence). The CDR3 is 15 amino acids.

Concerning this clone itself: Other DNA sequences in the sample encode the same CDR3. The V call is TRBV2, the J call TRBJ1-1; D may be TRBD1 (5 bases). V was shortened by 4 bases and J by 5 bases, with 14 bases between the two germline ends. Germline V gives CDR1 SNHLY, CDR2 FYNNEI. The CDR3 has 14 residues. The CDR3 protein is CASSVRGWGTEAFF. The CDR3 DNA follows: TGTGCCAGCAGTGTTAGGGGATGGGGTACTGAAGCTTTCTTT.

A few counts support this clone. The chain recombines TRBV7-9 with TRBJ2-1, with D unresolved. V lost 1 base and J 3 bases, leaving 10 bases between the germline ends. CDR3 length: 15 residues. CDR1 is SEHNR and CDR2 is FQNEAQ in the germline V gene (reference sequence). CDR3 nucleotides: TGTGCCAGCAGCTTAGAACGCGGATACTACAATGAGCAGTTCTTC. Translation gives CASSLERGYYNEQFF.

This clone was seen just once. This chain links TRBV28 with TRBJ1-2; 9 nucleotides agree with TRBD1. From germline, CDR1 is MDHEN and CDR2 SYDVKM. This CDR3 region has 15 residues. The V and J ends lost 4 bases and 2 bases, in that order; junction bases with no gene match: 5. The CDR3 is CASSYRDRENYGYTF. CDR3 nucleotides: TGTGCCAGCAGTTACCGGGACAGGGAGAACTATGGCTACACCTTC.

The V call is TRBV12-5, the J call TRBJ2-7; 8 bases are a match to TRBD2. The CDR3 extends over 17 amino acids. CDR1 is LGHNT and CDR2 is FRNRAP in the germline V gene. The J segment lost 3 bases and the V segment lost 0 bases, leaving 10 bases of the junction unmatched. For the CDR3, the DNA is TGTGCTAGTGGTTTGGTACTAGGTGGCGGGGGGTACTACGAGCAGTACTTC. Amino acid sequence: CASGLVLGGGGYYEQYF.

V is TRBV6-5 and J is TRBJ1-1, with TRBD1 as a possible D gene (5 bases). The CDR3 covers 14 residues. Germline V gene lookup returns CDR1 MNHEY and CDR2 SVGAGI. V lost 7 bases and J 4 bases, leaving 16 bases between the germline ends. CDR3 DNA: TGTGCCAGCACTTCTCAGGGTAGAAGCACTGAAGCTTTCTTT. Encoded protein: CASTSQGRSTEAFF.